These 5 T cell receptor beta chains share one sample of origin, sequenced in a study of blood T cells in healthy people across ages. For the second PCR, which ran for roughly 6 to 12 cycles, a sample-barcoded 5' primer and a J-beta primer mix were used. One entry per CDR3 protein, called by TCRdb with MiXCR from the 5' RACE reads. Among about 670,000 distinct CDR3 sequences, roughly two fifths were seen once, and the ten largest hold 25% to 30%. The sequencing sample was made of blood. These receptors were taken from an elderly man in good health.

CDR3 in amino acids: CASSKDRNQETQYF. For the CDR3, the DNA is TGTGCCAGTAGTAAGGACAGGAACCAAGAGACCCAGTACTTC. The chain employs TRBV19 and TRBJ2-5, with 7 positions matching TRBD1. The germline gives CDR1 LNHDA, CDR2 SQIVND (reference sequence). This CDR3 comprises 14 residues. V lost 4 bases, J lost 0 bases, and 2 bases stayed unmatched.

This clonotype was detected a few times. The chain carries TRBV5-1 and TRBJ2-2; 14 nucleotides align to TRBD2. This CDR3 has 20 amino acids. J lost 0 bases, V lost 4 bases, and 11 bases had no gene match. Germline CDR1 is SGHRS and CDR2 is YFSETQ. CDR3 residues: CASSPQGLAGETTNTGELFF. The CDR3 DNA reads as TGCGCCAGCAGCCCCCAGGGACTAGCGGGAGAGACGACGAACACCGGGGAGCTGTTTTTT.

The rearrangement joins TRBV20-1 to TRBJ2-7; weak D call: TRBD2 (6 bases). The V end was cut by 6 bases, the J end by 6 bases, with 24 bases between. Germline V gene sequence: CDR1 DFQATT, CDR2 SNEGSKA (reference sequence). CDR3 length: 15 residues. Written as DNA, the CDR3 is TGCAGTGCCACTATCCTAGCGCGGTCTCTTGGCGAGCAGTACTTC. Protein: CSATILARSLGEQYF.

This sequence joins TRBV28 and TRBJ2-3; tentatively, D is TRBD2 (5 bases). Trimming stripped 5 bases from V and 5 bases from J, with 17 bases between. The germline CDR1 and CDR2 sequences are MDHEN and SYDVKM. The CDR3 is 15 residues long. The CDR3 DNA is TGTGCCAGCAGTCGGCCCGGGATCCCCAGAGATACGCAGTATTTT. Encoded protein: CASSRPGIPRDTQYF.

This clonotype was seen once. This chain links TRBV7-6 with TRBJ2-2, with TRBD1 identical over 7 bases. Losses at the gene ends were 7 bases for V and 2 bases for J; bases not matched to a gene: 7. The germline gives CDR1 SGHVS, CDR2 FNYEAQ. The CDR3 loop spans 15 amino acids. CDR3 sequence (DNA): TGTGCCAGCACCCCGACAGGGTTAAACACCGGGGAGCTGTTTTTT. Amino acid sequence: CASTPTGLNTGELFF. Supplemented by reference TRBV7-6 and TRBJ2-2, the full variable domain reads GAGVSQSPRYKVTKRGQDVALRCDPISGHVSLYWYRQALGQGPEFLTYFNYEAQQDKSGLPNDRFSAERPEGSISTLTIQRTEQRDSAMYRCASTPTGLNTGELFFGEGSRLTVL.